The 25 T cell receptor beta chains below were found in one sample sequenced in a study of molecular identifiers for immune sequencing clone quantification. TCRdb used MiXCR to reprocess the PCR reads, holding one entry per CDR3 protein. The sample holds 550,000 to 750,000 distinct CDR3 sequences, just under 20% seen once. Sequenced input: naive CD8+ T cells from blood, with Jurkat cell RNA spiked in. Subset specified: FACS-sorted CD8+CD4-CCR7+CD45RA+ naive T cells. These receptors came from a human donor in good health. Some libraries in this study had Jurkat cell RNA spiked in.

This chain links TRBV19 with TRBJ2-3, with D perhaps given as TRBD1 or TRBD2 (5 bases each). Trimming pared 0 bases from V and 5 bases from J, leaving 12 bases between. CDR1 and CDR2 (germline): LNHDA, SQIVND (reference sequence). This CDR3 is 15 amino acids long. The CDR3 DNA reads TGTGCCAGTAGTATAGATCTATTTGGGGGAGATACGCAGTATTTT. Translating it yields CASSIDLFGGDTQYF.

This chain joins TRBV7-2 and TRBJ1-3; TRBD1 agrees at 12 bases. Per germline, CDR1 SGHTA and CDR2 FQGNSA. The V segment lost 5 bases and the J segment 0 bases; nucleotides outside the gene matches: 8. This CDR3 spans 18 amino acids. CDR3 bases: TGTGCCAGCAGCAGCACCCCGGGACAGGGGGCCTCTGGAAACACCATATATTTT. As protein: CASSSTPGQGASGNTIYF.

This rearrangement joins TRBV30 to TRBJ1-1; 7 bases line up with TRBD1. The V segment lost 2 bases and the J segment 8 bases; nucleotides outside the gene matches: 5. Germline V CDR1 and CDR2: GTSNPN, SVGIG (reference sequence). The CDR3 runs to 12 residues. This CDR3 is CAWSPMGQEAFF. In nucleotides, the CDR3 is TGTGCCTGGAGTCCCATGGGACAGGAAGCTTTCTTT.

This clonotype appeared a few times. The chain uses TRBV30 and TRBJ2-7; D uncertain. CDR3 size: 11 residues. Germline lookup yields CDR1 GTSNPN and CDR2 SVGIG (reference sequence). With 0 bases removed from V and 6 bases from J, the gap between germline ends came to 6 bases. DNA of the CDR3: TGTGCCTGGAGTGTACCCCCCGAGCAGTACTTC. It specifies CAWSVPPEQYF.

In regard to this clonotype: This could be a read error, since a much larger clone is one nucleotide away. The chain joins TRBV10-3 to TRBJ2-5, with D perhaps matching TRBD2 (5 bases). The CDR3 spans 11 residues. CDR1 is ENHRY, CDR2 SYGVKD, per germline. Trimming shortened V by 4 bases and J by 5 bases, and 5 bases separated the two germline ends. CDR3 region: CAISAGETQYF. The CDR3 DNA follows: TGTGCCATCAGTGCGGGGGAGACCCAGTACTTC.

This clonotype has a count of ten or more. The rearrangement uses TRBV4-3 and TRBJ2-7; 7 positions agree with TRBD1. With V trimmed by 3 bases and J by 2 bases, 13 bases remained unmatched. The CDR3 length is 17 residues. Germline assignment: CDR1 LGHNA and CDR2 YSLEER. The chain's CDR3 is CASSQNRQGIVPYEQYF. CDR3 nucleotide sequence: TGCGCCAGCAGCCAGAATCGACAGGGAATCGTCCCCTACGAGCAGTACTTC.

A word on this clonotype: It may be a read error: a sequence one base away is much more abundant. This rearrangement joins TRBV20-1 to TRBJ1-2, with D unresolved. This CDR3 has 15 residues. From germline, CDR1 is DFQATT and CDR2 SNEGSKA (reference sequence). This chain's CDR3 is CSARSPEETNYGNTF. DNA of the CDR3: TGCAGTGCTAGGTCCCCAGAAGAAACTAACTATGGCAACACCTTC.

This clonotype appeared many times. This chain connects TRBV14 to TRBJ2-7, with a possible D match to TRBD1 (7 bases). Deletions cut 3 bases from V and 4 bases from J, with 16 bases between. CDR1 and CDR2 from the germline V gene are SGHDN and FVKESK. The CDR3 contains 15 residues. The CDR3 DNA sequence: TGTGCCAGCAGCCAGCGGGACAGCGCCTATTACGAGCAGTACTTC. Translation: CASSQRDSAYYEQYF.

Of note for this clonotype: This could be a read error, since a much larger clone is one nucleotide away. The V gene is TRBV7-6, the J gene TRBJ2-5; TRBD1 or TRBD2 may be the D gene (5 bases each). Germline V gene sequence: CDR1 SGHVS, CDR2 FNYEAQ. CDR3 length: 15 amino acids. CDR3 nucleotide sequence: TGTGCCGGCAGCTTGAGCGTAGAGGGGTTAGAGACCCAGTACTTC. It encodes CAGSLSVEGLETQYF.

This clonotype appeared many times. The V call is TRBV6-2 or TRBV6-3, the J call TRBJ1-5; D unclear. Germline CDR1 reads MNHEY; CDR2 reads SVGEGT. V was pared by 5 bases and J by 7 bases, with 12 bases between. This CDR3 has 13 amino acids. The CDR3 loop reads CASSQLRLQPQHF. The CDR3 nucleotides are TGTGCCAGCAGTCAACTACGGTTACAGCCCCAGCATTTT.

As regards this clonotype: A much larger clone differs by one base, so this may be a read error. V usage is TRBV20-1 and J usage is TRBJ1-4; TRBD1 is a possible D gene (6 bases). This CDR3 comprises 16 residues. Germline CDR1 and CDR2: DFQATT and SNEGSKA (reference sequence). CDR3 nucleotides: TGCGGTGCTAGAGATCTGGGGGCGCAGGGTAATGAAAAACTGTTTTTT. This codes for CGARDLGAQGNEKLFF.

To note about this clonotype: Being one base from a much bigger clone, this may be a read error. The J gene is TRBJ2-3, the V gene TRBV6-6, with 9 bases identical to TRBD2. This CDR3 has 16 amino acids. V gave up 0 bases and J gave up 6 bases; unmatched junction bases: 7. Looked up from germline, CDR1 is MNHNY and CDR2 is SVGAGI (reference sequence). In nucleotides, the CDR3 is TGTGCCAGCAGTTACTCGGATAGCGGGGGTGACGATACGCAGTATTTT. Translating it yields CASSYSDSGGDDTQYF.

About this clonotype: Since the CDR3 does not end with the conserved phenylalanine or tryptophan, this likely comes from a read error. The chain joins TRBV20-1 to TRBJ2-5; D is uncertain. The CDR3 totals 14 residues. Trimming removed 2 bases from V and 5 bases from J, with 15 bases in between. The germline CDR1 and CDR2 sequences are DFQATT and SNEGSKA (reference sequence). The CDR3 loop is CSARFPADSETQYL. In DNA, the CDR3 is TGCAGTGCTAGATTCCCGGCGGATTCGGAGACCCAGTACCTC.

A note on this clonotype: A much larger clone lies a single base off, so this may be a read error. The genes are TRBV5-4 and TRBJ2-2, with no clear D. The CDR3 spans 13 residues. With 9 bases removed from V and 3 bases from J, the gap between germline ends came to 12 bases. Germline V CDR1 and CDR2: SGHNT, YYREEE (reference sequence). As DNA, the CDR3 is TGTGCCATCCGACGGCTAGACACCGGGGAGCTGTTTTTT. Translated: CAIRRLDTGELFF.

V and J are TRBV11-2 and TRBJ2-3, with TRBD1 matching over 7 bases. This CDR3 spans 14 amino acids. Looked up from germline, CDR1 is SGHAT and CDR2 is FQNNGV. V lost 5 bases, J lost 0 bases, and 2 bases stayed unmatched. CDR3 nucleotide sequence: TGTGCCAGCAGCGGACAGGCGAGCACAGATACGCAGTATTTT. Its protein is CASSGQASTDTQYF. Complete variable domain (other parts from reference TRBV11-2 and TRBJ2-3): EAGVAQSPRYKIIEKRQSVAFWCNPISGHATLYWYQQILGQGPKLLIQFQNNGVVDDSQLPKDRFSAERLKGVDSTLKIQPAKLEDSAVYLCASSGQASTDTQYFGPGTRLTVL.

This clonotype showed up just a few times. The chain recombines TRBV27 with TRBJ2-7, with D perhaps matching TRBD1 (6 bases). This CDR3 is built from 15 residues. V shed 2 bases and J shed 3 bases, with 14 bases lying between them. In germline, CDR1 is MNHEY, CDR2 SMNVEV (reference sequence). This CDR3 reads CASSLKGEFGYEQYF. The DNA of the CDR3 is TGTGCCAGCAGTTTAAAGGGGGAGTTTGGCTACGAGCAGTACTTC.

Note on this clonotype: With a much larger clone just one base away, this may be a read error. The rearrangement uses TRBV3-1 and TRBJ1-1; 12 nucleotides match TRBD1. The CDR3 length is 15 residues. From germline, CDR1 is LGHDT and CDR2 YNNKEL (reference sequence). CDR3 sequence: CAGSQDWDRGRGAFF. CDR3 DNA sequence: TGTGCCGGCAGCCAAGATTGGGACAGGGGGCGAGGCGCTTTCTTT.

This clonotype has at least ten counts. For the CDR3, the DNA is TGTGCCAGCAGTTACTCGGCTAGCGGGTTCCAAGAGACCCAGTACTTC. Translated, it gives CASSYSASGFQETQYF. This rearrangement joins TRBV6-2 or TRBV6-3 to TRBJ2-5; TRBD2 matches 8 bases. Germline V lookup: CDR1 MNHEY, CDR2 SVGEGT. The length of the CDR3 is 16 residues. V was pared by 0 bases and J by 1 base, with 4 bases of the junction left unmatched.

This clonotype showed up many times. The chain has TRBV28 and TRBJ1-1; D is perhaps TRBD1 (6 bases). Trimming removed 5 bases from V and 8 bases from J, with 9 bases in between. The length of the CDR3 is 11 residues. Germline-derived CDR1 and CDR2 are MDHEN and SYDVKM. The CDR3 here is CASSTGTEAFF. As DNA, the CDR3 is TGTGCCAGCAGTACAGGGACAGAAGCTTTCTTT.

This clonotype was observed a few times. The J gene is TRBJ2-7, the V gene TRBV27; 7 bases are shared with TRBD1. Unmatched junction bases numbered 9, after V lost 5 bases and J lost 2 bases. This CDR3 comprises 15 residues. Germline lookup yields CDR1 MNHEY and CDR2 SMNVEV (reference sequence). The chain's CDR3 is CASSELPGTAYEQYF. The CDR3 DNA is TGTGCCAGCAGTGAACTTCCCGGGACAGCCTACGAGCAGTACTTC.

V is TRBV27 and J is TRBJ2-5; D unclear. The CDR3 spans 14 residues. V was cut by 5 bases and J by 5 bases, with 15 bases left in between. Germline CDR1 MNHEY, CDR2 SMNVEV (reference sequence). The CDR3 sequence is CASSQQGALETQYF. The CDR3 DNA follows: TGTGCCAGCAGTCAACAAGGCGCATTGGAGACCCAGTACTTC.

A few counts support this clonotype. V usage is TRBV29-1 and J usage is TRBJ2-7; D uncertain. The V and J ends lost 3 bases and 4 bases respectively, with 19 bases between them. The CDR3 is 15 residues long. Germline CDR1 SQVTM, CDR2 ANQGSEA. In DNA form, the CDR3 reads TGCAGCGTTGAGAAAAGCGAGTCCATAGGATACGAGCAGTACTTC. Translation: CSVEKSESIGYEQYF.

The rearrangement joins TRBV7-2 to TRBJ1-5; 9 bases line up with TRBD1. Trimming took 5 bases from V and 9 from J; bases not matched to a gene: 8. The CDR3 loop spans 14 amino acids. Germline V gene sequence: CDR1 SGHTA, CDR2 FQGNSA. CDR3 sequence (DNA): TGTGCCAGCAGCCCCGGCGGACAGGGGCTGCCCCAGCATTTT. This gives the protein CASSPGGQGLPQHF.

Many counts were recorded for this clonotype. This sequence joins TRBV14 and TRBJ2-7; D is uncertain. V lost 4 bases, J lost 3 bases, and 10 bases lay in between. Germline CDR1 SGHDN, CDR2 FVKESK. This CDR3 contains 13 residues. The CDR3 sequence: CASSPTPYYEQYF. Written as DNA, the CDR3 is TGTGCCAGCAGCCCGACTCCTTACTACGAGCAGTACTTC.

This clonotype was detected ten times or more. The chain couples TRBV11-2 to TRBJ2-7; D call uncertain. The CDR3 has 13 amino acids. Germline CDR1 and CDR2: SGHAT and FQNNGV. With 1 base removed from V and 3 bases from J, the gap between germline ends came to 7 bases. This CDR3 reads CASSLVTSYEQYF. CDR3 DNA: TGTGCCAGCAGCTTAGTTACCAGCTACGAGCAGTACTTC. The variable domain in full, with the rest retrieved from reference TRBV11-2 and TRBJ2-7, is EAGVAQSPRYKIIEKRQSVAFWCNPISGHATLYWYQQILGQGPKLLIQFQNNGVVDDSQLPKDRFSAERLKGVDSTLKIQPAKLEDSAVYLCASSLVTSYEQYFGPGTRLTVT.